These T cell receptor beta chains were read from a single sample in a study of blood T cell repertoires in COVID-19. The table came from immunoSEQ multiplex PCR; TCRdb's copy has only in-frame clones and leaves some out. The table has fewer than 350,000 clones, around 90% seen once; the top ten hold 6% to 7%. Material for sequencing was peripheral blood. These receptors all come from a woman in her twenties or thirties with COVID-19, enrolled during active disease. Both conserved end residues are part of each CDR3. A D gene is named only where the DNA matches it firmly. Not all rows give a size; the values are once, few, many and, for expanded clones, a class.

v_call	j_call	cdr3_length	d_call	clone_size	cdr3_nt	cdr3_aa
TRBV7-9	TRBJ2-1	13	.	.	TGTGCCAGCAGCTCTCCTCTAGGCAATGAGCAGTTCTTC	CASSSPLGNEQFF
TRBV2	TRBJ2-5	15	TRBD2	.	TGTGCCAGCAGGGTAGCGGGAGGAGTTCAAGAGACCCAGTACTTC	CASRVAGGVQETQYF
TRBV2	TRBJ2-1	16	TRBD2	once	TGTGCCAGCAGAGGCGGAGTGACTAGCGGGAGGGCCGAGCAGTTCTTC	CASRGGVTSGRAEQFF
TRBV20-1	TRBJ2-1	15	TRBD2	.	TGCAGTGCTAGTCCCCCGGGACTAGCGAACAATGAGCAGTTCTTC	CSASPPGLANNEQFF
TRBV6-6	TRBJ2-2	14	.	few	TGTGCCAGCAAAAGGGACACGAACACCGGGGAGCTGTTTTTT	CASKRDTNTGELFF
TRBV10-2	TRBJ2-7	11	.	few	TGCGCCAGCAAGGGGTTGGACGAGCAGTACTTC	CASKGLDEQYF
TRBV25-1	TRBJ2-1	14	.	.	TGTGCCAGTGGAGGCGAGGAGGGTTTCAATGAGCAGTTCTTC	CASGGEEGFNEQFF
TRBV4-1	TRBJ2-2	17	TRBD2	once	TGCGCCAGCAGCCAAGATGAACTAGCGGGCTCCACCGGGGAGCTGTTTTTT	CASSQDELAGSTGELFF
TRBV5-4	TRBJ1-2	14	.	.	TGTGCCAGCAGCTTAGACAGGACTGGCTATGGCTACACCTTC	CASSLDRTGYGYTF
TRBV24-1	TRBJ2-1	16	TRBD2	.	TGTGCCACCAGTGATTTACTAGCGGGAGGGAAAAATGAGCAGTTCTTC	CATSDLLAGGKNEQFF
TRBV5-1	TRBJ2-1	16	.	.	TGCGCCAGCAGCTTGCTCGCCCTGACTAGTAGCAATGAGCAGTTCTTC	CASSLLALTSSNEQFF
TRBV20-1	TRBJ1-2	10	TRBD1	.	TGCAGTGCACCAGGGGGAGGCTACACCTTC	CSAPGGGYTF
TRBV6-2/TRBV6-3	TRBJ2-7	12	.	.	TGTGCCAGCAGTAGACCAGGAGGCGAGCAGTACTTC	CASSRPGGEQYF
TRBV12-3/TRBV12-4	TRBJ2-7	13	.	.	TGTGCCAGCAGTCCACGGACAGCCTACGAGCAGTACTTC	CASSPRTAYEQYF
TRBV12-3/TRBV12-4	TRBJ2-2	13	.	.	TGTGCCAGCACGGGACAAGGCGGCCGGGAGCTGTTTTTT	CASTGQGGRELFF
TRBV3-1/TRBV3-2	TRBJ2-7	14	.	.	TGTGCCAGCAGCCATACGGGGAACCATGGCGAGCAGTACTTC	CASSHTGNHGEQYF
TRBV28	TRBJ1-2	13	.	.	TGTGCCAGCAGTTCCGGGGTTAACTATGGCTACACCTTC	CASSSGVNYGYTF
TRBV24-1	TRBJ1-5	16	.	.	TGTGCCACCAGTGATGCCCAGGGAAGGGGCAATCAGCCCCAGCATTTT	CATSDAQGRGNQPQHF
TRBV6-2/TRBV6-3	TRBJ2-7	14	.	.	TGTGCCAGCAGTTTGAGAGCGGGCGTCTACGAGCAGTACTTC	CASSLRAGVYEQYF
TRBV6-2/TRBV6-3	TRBJ2-3	15	.	.	TGTGCCAGCAGTTACGCAGGGGTCGGCACAGATACGCAGTATTTT	CASSYAGVGTDTQYF
TRBV3-1/TRBV3-2	TRBJ2-7	15	TRBD2	.	TGTGCCAGCAGCCAACTAGCGGGAGGGCCTAGGGAGCAGTACTTC	CASSQLAGGPREQYF
TRBV24-1	TRBJ2-2	17	TRBD1	.	TGTGCCACCAGTGATCCTGTAGGGGGGACAGGAGGCGGGGAGCTGTTTTTT	CATSDPVGGTGGGELFF
TRBV7-9	TRBJ1-4	14	TRBD1	.	TGTGCCAGCAGCTTAGGACAGGGTGGTGAAAAACTGTTTTTT	CASSLGQGGEKLFF
TRBV18	TRBJ1-1	14	.	.	TGTGCCAGCTCACCATCCGCAGGGGTGACTGAAGCTTTCTTT	CASSPSAGVTEAFF
TRBV25-1	TRBJ1-2	15	TRBD1	.	TGTGCCAGCAGTGAATCCGACAGGGTGGACTATGGCTACACCTTC	CASSESDRVDYGYTF
TRBV5-1	TRBJ1-2	13	TRBD1	once	TGCGCCAGCAGTACAGGGGGAAACTATGGCTACACCTTC	CASSTGGNYGYTF
TRBV10-3	TRBJ1-1	13	TRBD1	.	TGTGCCATCAGTGACGACAGGGGGCGAGGAGCTTTCTTT	CAISDDRGRGAFF
TRBV7-2	TRBJ2-3	14	.	.	TGTGCCAGCAGTGGAGACTCTAGCACAGATACGCAGTATTTT	CASSGDSSTDTQYF
TRBV9	TRBJ2-1	12	.	.	TGTGCCAGCAGCTCCACAGGGAATGAGCAGTTCTTC	CASSSTGNEQFF
TRBV5-1	TRBJ2-1	16	.	.	TGCGCCAGCAGCACGACGAGTAGCGGAGGTTACAATGAGCAGTTCTTC	CASSTTSSGGYNEQFF
TRBV30	TRBJ2-2	14	TRBD2	.	TGTGCCTGGGAACTAGCGGGAGGCACCGGGGAGCTGTTTTTT	CAWELAGGTGELFF
TRBV19	TRBJ1-1	13	.	.	TGTGCCAGTAGTATGAGGATCAGCACTGAAGCTTTCTTT	CASSMRISTEAFF
TRBV5-1	TRBJ2-3	14	.	.	TGCGCCAGCAGCTTCCAGTTTCAGTCAGATACGCAGTATTTT	CASSFQFQSDTQYF
TRBV30	TRBJ2-1	14	TRBD2	.	TGTGCCTGGAAGACTAGCGGGTCCTACAATGAGCAGTTCTTC	CAWKTSGSYNEQFF
TRBV5-8	TRBJ1-1	14	.	many	TGTGCCAGCAGGTCGGGGTATATGAACACTGAAGCTTTCTTT	CASRSGYMNTEAFF
TRBV28	TRBJ1-1	14	.	once	TGTGCCAGCAGACGTCAGGCAGAGAACACTGAAGCTTTCTTT	CASRRQAENTEAFF
TRBV7-2	TRBJ1-3	15	.	.	TGTGCCAGCGCTCCGGAGGCGGTGAGGGGAAACACCATATATTTT	CASAPEAVRGNTIYF
TRBV7-7	TRBJ2-5	15	TRBD2	.	TGTGCTAGCAGCGCAGACAGCGGGAGAGGGGAGACCCAGTACTTC	CASSADSGRGETQYF
TRBV4-1	TRBJ2-2	18	TRBD1	many	TGCGCCAGCAGCCACTTGGGGACAGAGACGTCGAACACCGGGGAGCTGTTTTTT	CASSHLGTETSNTGELFF
TRBV5-1	TRBJ2-5	13	.	few	TGCGCCACCGGGACTTCCATTGGAGAGACCCAGTACTTC	CATGTSIGETQYF